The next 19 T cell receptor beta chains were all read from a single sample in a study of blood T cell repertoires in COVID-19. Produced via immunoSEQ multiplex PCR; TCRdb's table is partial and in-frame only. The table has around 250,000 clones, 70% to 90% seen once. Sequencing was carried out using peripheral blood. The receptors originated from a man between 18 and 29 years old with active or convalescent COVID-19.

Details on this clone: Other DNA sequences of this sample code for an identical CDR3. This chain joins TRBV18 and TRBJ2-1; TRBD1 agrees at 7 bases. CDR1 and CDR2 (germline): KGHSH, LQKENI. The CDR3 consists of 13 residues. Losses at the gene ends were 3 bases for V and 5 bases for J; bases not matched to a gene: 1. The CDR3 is CASSPGTDNEQFF. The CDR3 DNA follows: TGTGCCAGCTCACCGGGGACAGACAATGAGCAGTTCTTC.

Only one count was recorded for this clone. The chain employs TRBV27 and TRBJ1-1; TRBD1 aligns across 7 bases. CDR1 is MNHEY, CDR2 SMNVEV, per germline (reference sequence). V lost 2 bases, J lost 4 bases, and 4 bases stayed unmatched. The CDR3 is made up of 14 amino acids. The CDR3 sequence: CASSLEGAFTEAFF. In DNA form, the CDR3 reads TGTGCCAGCAGTTTAGAGGGGGCCTTCACTGAAGCTTTCTTT.

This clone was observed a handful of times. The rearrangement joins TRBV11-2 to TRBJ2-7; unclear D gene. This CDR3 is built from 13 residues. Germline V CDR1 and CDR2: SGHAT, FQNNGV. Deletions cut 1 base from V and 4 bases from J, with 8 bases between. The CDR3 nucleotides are TGTGCCAGCAGCTTAGTGTCGTCTTACGAGCAGTACTTC. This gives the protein CASSLVSSYEQYF. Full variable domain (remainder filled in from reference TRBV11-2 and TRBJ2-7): EAGVAQSPRYKIIEKRQSVAFWCNPISGHATLYWYQQILGQGPKLLIQFQNNGVVDDSQLPKDRFSAERLKGVDSTLKIQPAKLEDSAVYLCASSLVSSYEQYFGPGTRLTVT.

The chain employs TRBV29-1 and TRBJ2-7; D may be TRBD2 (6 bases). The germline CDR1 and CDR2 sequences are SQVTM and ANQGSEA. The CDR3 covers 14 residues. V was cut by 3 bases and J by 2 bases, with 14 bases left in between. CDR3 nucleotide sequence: TGCAGCGTTGAGGTGGTGGCGGGGACCTACGAGCAGTACTTC. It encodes CSVEVVAGTYEQYF.

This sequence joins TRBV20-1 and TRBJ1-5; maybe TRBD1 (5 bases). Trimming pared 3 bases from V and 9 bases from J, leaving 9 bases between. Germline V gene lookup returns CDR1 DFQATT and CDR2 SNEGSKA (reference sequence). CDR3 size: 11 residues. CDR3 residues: CSARGPGPQHF. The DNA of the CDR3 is TGCAGTGCTAGGGGGCCGGGGCCCCAGCATTTT.

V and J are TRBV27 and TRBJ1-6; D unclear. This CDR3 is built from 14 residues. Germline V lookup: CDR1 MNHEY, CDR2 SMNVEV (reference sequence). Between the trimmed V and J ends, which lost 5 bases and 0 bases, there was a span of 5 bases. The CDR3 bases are TGTGCCAGCAGTCCCTACTCCTATAATTCACCCCTCCACTTT. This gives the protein CASSPYSYNSPLHF.

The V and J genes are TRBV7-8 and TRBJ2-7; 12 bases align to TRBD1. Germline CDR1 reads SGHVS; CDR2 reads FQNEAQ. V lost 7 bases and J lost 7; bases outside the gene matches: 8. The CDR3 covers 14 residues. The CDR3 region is CASTTGTGGREQYF. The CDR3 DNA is TGTGCCAGCACCACCGGGACAGGGGGCCGTGAGCAGTACTTC.

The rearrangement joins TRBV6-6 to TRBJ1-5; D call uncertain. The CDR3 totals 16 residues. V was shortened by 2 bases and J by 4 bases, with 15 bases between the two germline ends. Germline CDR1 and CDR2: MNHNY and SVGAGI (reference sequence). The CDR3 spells CASSYPTPGSNQPQHF. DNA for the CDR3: TGTGCCAGCAGTTACCCTACCCCTGGGAGTAATCAGCCCCAGCATTTT.

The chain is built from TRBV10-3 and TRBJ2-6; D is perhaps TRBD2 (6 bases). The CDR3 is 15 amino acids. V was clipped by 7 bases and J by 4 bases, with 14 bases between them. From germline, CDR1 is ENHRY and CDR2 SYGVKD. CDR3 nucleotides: TGTGCCATCACCGATGGGAGGTCAGGGGCCAACGTCCTGACTTTC. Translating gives CAITDGRSGANVLTF.

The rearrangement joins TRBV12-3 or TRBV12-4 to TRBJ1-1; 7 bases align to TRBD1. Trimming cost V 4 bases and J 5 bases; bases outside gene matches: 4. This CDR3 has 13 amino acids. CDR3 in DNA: TGTGCCAGCAGTTCTATGGGACAGACTGAAGCTTTCTTT. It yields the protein CASSSMGQTEAFF.

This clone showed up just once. CDR3: CASSSPSATGSYEQYF. CDR3 bases: TGTGCCAGCAGTTCCCCGTCCGCGACAGGGTCCTACGAGCAGTACTTC. V is TRBV6-5 and J is TRBJ2-7, with TRBD1 matching over 7 bases. Germline V CDR1 and CDR2: MNHEY, SVGAGI. The trim removed 4 bases at V and 1 base at J, leaving 10 bases unmatched. This CDR3 spans 16 amino acids.

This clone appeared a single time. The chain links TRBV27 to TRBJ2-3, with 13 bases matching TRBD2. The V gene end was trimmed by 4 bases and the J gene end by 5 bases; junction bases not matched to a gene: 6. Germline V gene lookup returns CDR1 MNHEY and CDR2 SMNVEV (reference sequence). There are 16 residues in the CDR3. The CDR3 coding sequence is TGTGCCAGCAGTTCTACTAGCGGGGGGGGAGGAGATACGCAGTATTTT. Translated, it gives CASSSTSGGGGDTQYF.

CDR3 DNA: TGCGCCAGCAGCTTGTCGAGGGACAGGGGGAGGGAGCAGTACTTC. Its protein is CASSLSRDRGREQYF. The gene calls are TRBV5-1 and TRBJ2-7; TRBD1 agrees at 11 bases. V lost 1 base to trimming and J lost 7 bases; unmatched junction nucleotides: 7. The CDR3 runs 15 residues. Germline CDR1 is SGHRS and CDR2 is YFSETQ.

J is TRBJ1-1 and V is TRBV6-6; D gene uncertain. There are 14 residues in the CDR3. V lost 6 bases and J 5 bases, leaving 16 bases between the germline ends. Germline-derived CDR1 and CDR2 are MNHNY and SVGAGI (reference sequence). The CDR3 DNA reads TGTGCCAGCAGCGAACCCAGGTCTGAAACTGAAGCTTTCTTT. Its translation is CASSEPRSETEAFF.

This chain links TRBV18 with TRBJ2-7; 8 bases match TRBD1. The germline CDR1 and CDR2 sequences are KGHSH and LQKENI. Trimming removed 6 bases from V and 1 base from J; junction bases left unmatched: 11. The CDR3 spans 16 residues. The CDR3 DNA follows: TGTGCCAGCTCCTACCTTGGACAGGGTCCGTCCTACGAGCAGTACTTC. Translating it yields CASSYLGQGPSYEQYF.

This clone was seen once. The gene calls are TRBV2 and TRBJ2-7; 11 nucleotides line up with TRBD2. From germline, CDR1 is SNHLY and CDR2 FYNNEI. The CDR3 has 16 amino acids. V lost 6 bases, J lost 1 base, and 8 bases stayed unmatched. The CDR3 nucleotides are TGTGCCAGCAGGCTGACTAGCGGGACCCAGTCCTACGAGCAGTACTTC. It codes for CASRLTSGTQSYEQYF. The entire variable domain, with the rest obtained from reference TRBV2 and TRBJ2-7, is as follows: EPEVTQTPSHQVTQMGQEVILRCVPISNHLYFYWYRQILGQKVEFLVSFYNNEISEKSEIFDDQFSVERPDGSNFTLKIRSTKLEDSAMYFCASRLTSGTQSYEQYFGPGTRLTVT.

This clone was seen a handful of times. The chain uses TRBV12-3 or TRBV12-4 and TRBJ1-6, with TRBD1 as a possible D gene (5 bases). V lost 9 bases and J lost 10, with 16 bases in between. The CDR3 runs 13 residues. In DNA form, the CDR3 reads TGTGCCAGTCGGCGGCAGGGTGACTCACCCCTCCACTTT. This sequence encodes CASRRQGDSPLHF.

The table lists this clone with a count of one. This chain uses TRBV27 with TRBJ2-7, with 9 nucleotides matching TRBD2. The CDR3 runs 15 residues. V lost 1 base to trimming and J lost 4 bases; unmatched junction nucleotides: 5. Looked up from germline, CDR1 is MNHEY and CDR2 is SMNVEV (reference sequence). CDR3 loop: CASSLLAGVEYEQYF. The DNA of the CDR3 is TGTGCCAGCAGTTTATTAGCGGGAGTTGAGTACGAGCAGTACTTC.

The CDR3 coding sequence is TGTGCCAGCAGCTCCGCAGGCAACACTGAAGCTTTCTTT. The encoded protein is CASSSAGNTEAFF. This rearrangement joins TRBV7-9 to TRBJ1-1; no reliable D call. Per germline, CDR1 SEHNR and CDR2 FQNEAQ (reference sequence). This CDR3 region has 13 residues. V was cut by 4 bases and J by 2 bases, with 8 bases left in between.